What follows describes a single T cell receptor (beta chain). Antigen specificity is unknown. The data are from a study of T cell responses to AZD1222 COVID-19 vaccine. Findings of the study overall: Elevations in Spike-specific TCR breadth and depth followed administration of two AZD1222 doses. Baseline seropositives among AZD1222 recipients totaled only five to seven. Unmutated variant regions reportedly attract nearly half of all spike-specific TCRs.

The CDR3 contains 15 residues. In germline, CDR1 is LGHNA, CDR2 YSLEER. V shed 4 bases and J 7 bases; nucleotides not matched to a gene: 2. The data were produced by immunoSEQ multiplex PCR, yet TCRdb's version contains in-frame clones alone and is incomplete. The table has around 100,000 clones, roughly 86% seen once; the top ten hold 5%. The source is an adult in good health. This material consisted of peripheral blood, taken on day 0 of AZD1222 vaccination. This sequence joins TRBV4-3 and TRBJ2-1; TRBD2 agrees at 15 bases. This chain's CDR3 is CASSLGLAGGNEQFF. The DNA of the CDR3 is TGCGCCAGCAGCCTGGGACTAGCGGGGGGTAATGAGCAGTTCTTC.